Below, one T cell receptor beta chain is given with its context. The data stem from a study of blood T cell repertoires in COVID-19. About the study: Samples representing acute and convalescent COVID-19 were sourced from the United States, Italy and Spain. In each case, the material was cDNA or gDNA derived from T cells, B-cell-depleted T cells, or PBMCs.

Original analysis: Reference gene primer amplification gave nucleated cell count estimates. Clones were sequenced by immunoSEQ multiplex PCR, and TCRdb holds only the in-frame ones, with some missing. That table furnishes V, J and clone size, whereas the DNA furnished D and trimming. The table lists about 270,000 clones, roughly nine tenths of them singletons. The germline CDR1 and CDR2 sequences are LNHDA and SQIVND (reference sequence). The CDR3 has 19 amino acids. V was pared by 0 bases and J by 5 bases, with 23 bases between. Source material: peripheral blood. The sequence was collected from a man between 40 and 49 years old with active or convalescent COVID-19. The J gene is TRBJ2-1, the V gene TRBV19; perhaps TRBD2 as D (6 bases). CDR3 residues: CASSIEAPLAIRYDNEQFF. In DNA form, the CDR3 reads TGTGCCAGTAGTATAGAAGCCCCCCTAGCGATAAGATATGACAATGAGCAGTTCTTC.